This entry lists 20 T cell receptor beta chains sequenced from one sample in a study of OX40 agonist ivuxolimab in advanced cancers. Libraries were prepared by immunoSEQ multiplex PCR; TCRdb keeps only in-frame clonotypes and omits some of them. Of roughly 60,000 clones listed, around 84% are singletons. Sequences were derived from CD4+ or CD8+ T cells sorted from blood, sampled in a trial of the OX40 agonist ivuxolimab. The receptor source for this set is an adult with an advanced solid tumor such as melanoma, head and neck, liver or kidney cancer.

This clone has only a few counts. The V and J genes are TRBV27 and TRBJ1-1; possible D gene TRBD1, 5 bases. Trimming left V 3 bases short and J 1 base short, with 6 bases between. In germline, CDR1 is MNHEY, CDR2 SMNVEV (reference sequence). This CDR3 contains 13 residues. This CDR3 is CASSFGQNTEAFF. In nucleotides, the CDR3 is TGTGCCAGCAGTTTCGGACAGAACACTGAAGCTTTCTTT.

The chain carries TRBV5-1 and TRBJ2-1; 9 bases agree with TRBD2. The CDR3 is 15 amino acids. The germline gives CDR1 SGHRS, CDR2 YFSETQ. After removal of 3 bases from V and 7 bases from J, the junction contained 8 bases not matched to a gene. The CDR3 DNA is TGCGCCAGCAGCTCTAGCGGGGCGATTAATAATGAGCAGTTCTTC. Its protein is CASSSSGAINNEQFF.

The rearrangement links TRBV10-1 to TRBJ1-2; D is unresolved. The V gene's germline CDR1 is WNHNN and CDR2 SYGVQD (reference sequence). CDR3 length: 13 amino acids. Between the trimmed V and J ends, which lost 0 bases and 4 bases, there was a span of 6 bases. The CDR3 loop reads CASSESGSYGYTF. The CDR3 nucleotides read TGCGCCAGCAGTGAGTCGGGTTCCTATGGCTACACCTTC.

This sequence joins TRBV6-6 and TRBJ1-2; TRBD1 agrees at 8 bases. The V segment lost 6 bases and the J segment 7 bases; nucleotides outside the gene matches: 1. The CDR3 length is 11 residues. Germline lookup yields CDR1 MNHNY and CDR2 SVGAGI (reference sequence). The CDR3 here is CASRQGAGYTF. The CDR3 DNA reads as TGTGCCAGCAGGCAGGGGGCTGGCTACACCTTC.

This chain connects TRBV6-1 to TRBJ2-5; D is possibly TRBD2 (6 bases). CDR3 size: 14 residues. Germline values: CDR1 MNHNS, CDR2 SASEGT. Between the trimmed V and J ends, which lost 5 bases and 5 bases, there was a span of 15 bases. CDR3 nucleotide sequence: TGTGCCAGCAGTTCGGAACTAGCCAGGGAGACCCAGTACTTC. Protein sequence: CASSSELARETQYF.

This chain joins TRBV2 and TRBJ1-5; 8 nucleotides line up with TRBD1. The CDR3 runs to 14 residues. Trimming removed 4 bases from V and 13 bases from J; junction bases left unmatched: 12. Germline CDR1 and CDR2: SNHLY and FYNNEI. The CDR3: CASSAGQGKGYQHF. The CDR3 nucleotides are TGTGCCAGCAGTGCCGGACAGGGAAAGGGGTATCAGCATTTT.

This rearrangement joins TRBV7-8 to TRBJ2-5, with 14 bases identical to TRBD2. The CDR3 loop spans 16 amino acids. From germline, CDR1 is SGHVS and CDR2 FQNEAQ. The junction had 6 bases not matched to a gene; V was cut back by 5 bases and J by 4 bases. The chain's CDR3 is CASSIGTSGRGETQYF. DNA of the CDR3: TGTGCCAGCAGCATCGGGACTAGCGGGAGAGGAGAGACCCAGTACTTC.

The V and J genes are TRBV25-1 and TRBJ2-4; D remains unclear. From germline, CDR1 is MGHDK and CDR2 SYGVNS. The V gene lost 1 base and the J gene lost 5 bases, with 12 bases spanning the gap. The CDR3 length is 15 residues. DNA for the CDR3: TGTGCCAGCAGTGAATCTTGGACCCCCCAAAACATTCAGTACTTC. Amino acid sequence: CASSESWTPQNIQYF.

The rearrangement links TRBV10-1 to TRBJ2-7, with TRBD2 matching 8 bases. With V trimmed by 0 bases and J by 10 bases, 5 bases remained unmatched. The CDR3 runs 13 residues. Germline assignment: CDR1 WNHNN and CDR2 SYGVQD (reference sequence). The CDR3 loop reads CASSESGLVGQYF. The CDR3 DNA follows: TGCGCCAGCAGTGAGTCGGGACTAGTAGGTCAGTACTTC.

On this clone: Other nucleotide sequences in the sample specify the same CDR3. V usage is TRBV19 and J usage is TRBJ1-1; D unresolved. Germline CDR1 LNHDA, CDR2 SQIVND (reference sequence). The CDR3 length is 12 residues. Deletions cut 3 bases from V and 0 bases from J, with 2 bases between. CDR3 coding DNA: TGTGCCAGTAGTATCTTGAACACTGAAGCTTTCTTT. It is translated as CASSILNTEAFF.

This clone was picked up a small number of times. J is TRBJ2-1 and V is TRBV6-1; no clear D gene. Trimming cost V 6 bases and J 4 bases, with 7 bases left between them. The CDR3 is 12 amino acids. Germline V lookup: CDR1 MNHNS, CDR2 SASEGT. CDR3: CASSRVYNEQFF. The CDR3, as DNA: TGTGCCAGCAGCCGCGTATACAATGAGCAGTTCTTC.

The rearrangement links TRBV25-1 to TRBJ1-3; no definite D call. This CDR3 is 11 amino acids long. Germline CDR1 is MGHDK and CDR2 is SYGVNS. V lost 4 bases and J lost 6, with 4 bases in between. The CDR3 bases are TGTGCCAGCAGTGTTGAAAACACCATATATTTT. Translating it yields CASSVENTIYF.

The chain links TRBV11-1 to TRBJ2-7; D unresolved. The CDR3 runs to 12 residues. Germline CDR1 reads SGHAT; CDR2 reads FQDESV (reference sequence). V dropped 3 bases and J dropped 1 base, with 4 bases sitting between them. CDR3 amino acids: CASSFSSYEQYF. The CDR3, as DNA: TGTGCCAGCAGCTTCTCATCCTACGAGCAGTACTTC.

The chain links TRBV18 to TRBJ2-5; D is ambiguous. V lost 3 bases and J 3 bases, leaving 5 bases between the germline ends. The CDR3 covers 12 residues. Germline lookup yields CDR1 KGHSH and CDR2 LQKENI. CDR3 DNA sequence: TGTGCCAGCTCACCGAAGGAAGAGACCCAGTACTTC. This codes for CASSPKEETQYF.

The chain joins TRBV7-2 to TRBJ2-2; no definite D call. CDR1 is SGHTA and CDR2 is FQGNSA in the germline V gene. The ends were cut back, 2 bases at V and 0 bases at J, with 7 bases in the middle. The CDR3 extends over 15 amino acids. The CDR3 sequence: CASSLLTANTGELFF. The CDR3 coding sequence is TGTGCCAGCAGCTTACTCACAGCGAACACCGGGGAGCTGTTTTTT.

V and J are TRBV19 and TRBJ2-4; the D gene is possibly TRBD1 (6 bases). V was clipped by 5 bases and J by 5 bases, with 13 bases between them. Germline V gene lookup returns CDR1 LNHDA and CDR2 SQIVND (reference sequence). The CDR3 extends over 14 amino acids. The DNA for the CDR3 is TGTGCCAGTAGTCCATACAGGGTGCAAAACATTCAGTACTTC. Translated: CASSPYRVQNIQYF.

The chain's CDR3 is CASSYLSRGAFF. CDR3 DNA sequence: TGTGCCAGCAGTTACTTGTCTCGGGGAGCTTTCTTT. The chain joins TRBV28 to TRBJ1-1; D ambiguous. V lost 4 bases to trimming and J lost 10 bases, with 13 bases between them. CDR3 size: 12 residues. Germline V gene lookup returns CDR1 MDHEN and CDR2 SYDVKM.

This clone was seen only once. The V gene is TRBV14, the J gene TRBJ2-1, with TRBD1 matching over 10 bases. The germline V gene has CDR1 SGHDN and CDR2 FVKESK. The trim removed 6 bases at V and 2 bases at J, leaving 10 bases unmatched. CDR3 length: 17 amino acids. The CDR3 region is CASSRTPGQGTYNEQFF. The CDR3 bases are TGTGCCAGCAGTCGGACACCGGGACAGGGGACCTACAATGAGCAGTTCTTC.

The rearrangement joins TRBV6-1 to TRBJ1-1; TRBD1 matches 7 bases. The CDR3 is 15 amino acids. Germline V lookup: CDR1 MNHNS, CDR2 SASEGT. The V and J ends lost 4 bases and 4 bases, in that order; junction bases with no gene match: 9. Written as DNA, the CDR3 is TGTGCCAGCAGTGCAGACAGGGAGTGGGGCACTGAAGCTTTCTTT. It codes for CASSADREWGTEAFF.

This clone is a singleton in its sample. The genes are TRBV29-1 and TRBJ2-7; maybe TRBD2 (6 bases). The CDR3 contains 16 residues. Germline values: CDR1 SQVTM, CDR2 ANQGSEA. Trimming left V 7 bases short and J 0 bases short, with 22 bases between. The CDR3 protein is CSGGTPKGASSYEQYF. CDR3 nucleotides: TGCAGCGGAGGGACTCCTAAAGGGGCGAGCTCCTACGAGCAGTACTTC.